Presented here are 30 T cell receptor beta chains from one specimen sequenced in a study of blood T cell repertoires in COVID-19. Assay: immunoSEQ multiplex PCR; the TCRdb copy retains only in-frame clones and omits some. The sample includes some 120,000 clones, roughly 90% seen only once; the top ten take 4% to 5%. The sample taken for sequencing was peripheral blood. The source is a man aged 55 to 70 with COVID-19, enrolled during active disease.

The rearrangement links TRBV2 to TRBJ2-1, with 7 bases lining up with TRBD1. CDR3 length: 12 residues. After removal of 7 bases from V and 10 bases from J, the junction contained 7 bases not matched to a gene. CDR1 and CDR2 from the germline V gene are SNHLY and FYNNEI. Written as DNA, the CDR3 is TGTGCCAGCACTCCGACAGGGTACGAGCAGTTCTTC. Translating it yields CASTPTGYEQFF.

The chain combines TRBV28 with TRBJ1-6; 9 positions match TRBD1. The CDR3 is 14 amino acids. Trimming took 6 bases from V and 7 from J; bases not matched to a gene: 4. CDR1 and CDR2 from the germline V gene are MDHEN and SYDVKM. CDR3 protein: CASRDGQGNSPLHF. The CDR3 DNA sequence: TGTGCCAGCAGGGACGGACAGGGGAATTCACCCCTCCACTTT.

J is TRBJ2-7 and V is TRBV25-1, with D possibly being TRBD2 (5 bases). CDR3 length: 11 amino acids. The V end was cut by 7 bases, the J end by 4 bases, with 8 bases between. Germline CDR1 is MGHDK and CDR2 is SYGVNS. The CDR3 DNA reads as TGTGCCAGCATCGGGGAATACGAGCAGTACTTC. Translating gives CASIGEYEQYF.

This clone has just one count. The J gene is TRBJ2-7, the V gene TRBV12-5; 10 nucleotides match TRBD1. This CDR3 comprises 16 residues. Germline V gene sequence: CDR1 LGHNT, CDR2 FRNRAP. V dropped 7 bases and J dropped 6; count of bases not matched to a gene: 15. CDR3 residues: CASASTGTGDPLEQYF. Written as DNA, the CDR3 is TGTGCTAGTGCTTCAACCGGGACAGGGGACCCACTCGAGCAGTACTTC. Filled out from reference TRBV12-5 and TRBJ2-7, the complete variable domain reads DARVTQTPRHKVTEMGQEVTMRCQPILGHNTVFWYRQTMMQGLELLAYFRNRAPLDDSGMPKDRFSAEMPDATLATLKIQPSEPRDSAVYFCASASTGTGDPLEQYFGPGTRLTVT.

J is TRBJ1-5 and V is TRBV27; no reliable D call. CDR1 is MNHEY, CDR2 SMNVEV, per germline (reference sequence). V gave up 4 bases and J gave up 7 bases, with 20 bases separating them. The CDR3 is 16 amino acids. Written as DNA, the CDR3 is TGTGCCAGCAGTTCCGCCGGGTCCCCCGTCAGCCAGCCCCAGCATTTT. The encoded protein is CASSSAGSPVSQPQHF.

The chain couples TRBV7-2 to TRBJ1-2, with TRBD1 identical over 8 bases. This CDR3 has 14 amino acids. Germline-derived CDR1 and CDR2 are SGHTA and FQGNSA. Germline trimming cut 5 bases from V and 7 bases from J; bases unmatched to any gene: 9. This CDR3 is CASSASGTGLGYTF. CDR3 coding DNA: TGTGCCAGCAGCGCTTCCGGGACAGGACTTGGCTACACCTTC.

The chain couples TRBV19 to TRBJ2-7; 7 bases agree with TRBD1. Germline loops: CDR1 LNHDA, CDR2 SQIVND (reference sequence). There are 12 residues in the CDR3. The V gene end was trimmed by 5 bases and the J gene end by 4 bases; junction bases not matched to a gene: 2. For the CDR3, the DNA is TGTGCCAGTAGTGTGACAGGGTACGAGCAGTACTTC. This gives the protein CASSVTGYEQYF.

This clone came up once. CDR3 amino acids: CASSTDRATNEKLFF. The CDR3 DNA is TGTGCCAGCTCAACCGACAGGGCAACTAATGAAAAACTGTTTTTT. The rearrangement joins TRBV18 to TRBJ1-4; 7 positions match TRBD1. Germline trimming cut 5 bases from V and 0 bases from J; bases unmatched to any gene: 3. The germline gives CDR1 KGHSH, CDR2 LQKENI. The CDR3 runs to 15 residues.

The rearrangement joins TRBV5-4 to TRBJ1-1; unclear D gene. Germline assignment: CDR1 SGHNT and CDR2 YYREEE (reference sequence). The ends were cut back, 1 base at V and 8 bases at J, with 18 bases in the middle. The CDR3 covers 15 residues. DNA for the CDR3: TGTGCCAGCAGCTTGAATGAGCGGGTCACGGAGGAAGCTTTCTTT. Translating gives CASSLNERVTEEAFF. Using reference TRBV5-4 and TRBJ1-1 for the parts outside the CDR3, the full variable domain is ETGVTQSPTHLIKTRGQQVTLRCSSQSGHNTVSWYQQALGQGPQFIFQYYREEENGRGNFPPRFSGLQFPNYSSELNVNALELDDSALYLCASSLNERVTEEAFFGQGTRLTVV.

The CDR3 region is CASSPDPTGGRDGYTF. The CDR3 DNA reads as TGTGCCAGTAGCCCCGACCCGACAGGGGGCAGGGATGGCTACACCTTC. This rearrangement joins TRBV19 to TRBJ1-2; 10 bases are a match to TRBD1. This CDR3 is built from 16 residues. Trimming at V came to 6 bases and at J to 6 bases, leaving 13 bases not matched to a gene. Germline CDR1 LNHDA, CDR2 SQIVND (reference sequence).

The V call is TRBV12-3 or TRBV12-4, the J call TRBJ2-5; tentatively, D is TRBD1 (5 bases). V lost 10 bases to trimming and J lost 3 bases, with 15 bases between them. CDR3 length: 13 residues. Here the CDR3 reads CAILDSPKETQYF. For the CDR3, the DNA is TGTGCCATCCTCGACAGCCCAAAAGAGACCCAGTACTTC.

The DNA for the CDR3 is TGTGCCATCAGTGAGTCGACTCGAGCAGATACGCAGTATTTT. Translated, it gives CAISESTRADTQYF. The chain recombines TRBV10-3 with TRBJ2-3; D remains ambiguous. Looked up from germline, CDR1 is ENHRY and CDR2 is SYGVKD. The CDR3 covers 14 residues. V was cut by 0 bases and J by 4 bases, with 8 bases left in between.

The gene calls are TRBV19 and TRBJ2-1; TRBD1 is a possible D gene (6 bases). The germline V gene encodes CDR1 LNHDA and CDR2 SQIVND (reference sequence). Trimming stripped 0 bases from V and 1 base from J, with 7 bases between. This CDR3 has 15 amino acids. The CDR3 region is CASSIEGASYNEQFF. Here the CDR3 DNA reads TGTGCCAGTAGTATAGAGGGGGCGTCCTACAATGAGCAGTTCTTC.

The CDR3 region is CASSLRRVGTEAFF. CDR3 bases: TGTGCCAGCAGCTTACGCAGGGTGGGAACTGAAGCTTTCTTT. This chain uses TRBV11-2 with TRBJ1-1, with a possible D match to TRBD1 (5 bases). Per the germline V gene, CDR1 is SGHAT and CDR2 is FQNNGV. There are 14 residues in the CDR3. V was clipped by 2 bases and J by 5 bases, with 12 bases between them.

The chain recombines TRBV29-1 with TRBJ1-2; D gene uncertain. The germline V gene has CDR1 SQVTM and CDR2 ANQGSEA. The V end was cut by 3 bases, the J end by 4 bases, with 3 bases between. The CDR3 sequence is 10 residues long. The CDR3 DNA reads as TGCAGCGTTGATAGCTATGGCTACACCTTC. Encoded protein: CSVDSYGYTF.

CDR3 region: CAGAVGLAGDYSYNEQFF. CDR3 in DNA: TGCGCCGGAGCAGTGGGACTAGCGGGAGATTACTCCTACAATGAGCAGTTCTTC. This sequence joins TRBV23-1 and TRBJ2-1, with 14 bases fitting TRBD2. TRBV23-1 is sorted into the ORF group, with uncertain function. This CDR3 spans 18 amino acids. V lost 11 bases and J lost 0; bases outside the gene matches: 12.

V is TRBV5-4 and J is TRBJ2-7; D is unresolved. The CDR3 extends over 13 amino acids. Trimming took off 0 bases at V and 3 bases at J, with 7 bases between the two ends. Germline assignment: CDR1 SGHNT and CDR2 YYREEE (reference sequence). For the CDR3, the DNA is TGTGCCAGCAGCTTGGAACTGGTCTACGAGCAGTACTTC. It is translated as CASSLELVYEQYF.

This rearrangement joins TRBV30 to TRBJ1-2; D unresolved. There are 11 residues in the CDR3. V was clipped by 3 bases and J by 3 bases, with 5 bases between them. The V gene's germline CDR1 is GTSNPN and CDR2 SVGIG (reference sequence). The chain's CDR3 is CAWSSDYGYTF. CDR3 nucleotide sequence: TGTGCCTGGAGCTCGGACTATGGCTACACCTTC.

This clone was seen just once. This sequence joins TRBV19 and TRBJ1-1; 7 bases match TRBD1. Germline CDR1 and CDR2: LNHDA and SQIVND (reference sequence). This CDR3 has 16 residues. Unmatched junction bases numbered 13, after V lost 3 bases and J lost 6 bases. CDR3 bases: TGTGCCAGTAGTATCGGGTCCGACAGGGATGGGCCTGAAGCTTTCTTT. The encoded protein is CASSIGSDRDGPEAFF.

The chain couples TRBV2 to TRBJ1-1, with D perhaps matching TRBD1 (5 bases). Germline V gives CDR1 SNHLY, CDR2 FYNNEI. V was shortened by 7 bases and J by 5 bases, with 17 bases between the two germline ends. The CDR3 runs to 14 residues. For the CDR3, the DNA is TGTGCCAGCACCAAGGATGGGGGAGGAACTGAAGCTTTCTTT. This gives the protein CASTKDGGGTEAFF.

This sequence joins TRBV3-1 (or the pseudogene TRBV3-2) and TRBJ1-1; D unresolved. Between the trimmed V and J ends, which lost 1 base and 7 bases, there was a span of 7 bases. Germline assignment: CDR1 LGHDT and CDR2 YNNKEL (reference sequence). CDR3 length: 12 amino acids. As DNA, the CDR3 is TGTGCCAGCAGCCAAGCGTACGGTGAAGCTTTCTTT. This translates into CASSQAYGEAFF.

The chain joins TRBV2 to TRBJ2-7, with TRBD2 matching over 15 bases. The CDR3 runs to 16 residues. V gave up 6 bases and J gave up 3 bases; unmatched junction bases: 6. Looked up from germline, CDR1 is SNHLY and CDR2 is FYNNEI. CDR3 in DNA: TGTGCCAGCAGCTCGGGACTAGCGGGAGGCAACTACGAGCAGTACTTC. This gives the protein CASSSGLAGGNYEQYF.

The CDR3 bases are TGTGCCTGGAGTATCTCCTCCTACGAGCAGTACTTC. It codes for CAWSISSYEQYF. J is TRBJ2-7 and V is TRBV30; D gene ambiguous. The germline gives CDR1 GTSNPN, CDR2 SVGIG (reference sequence). Trimming pared 2 bases from V and 0 bases from J, leaving 5 bases between. CDR3 length: 12 amino acids.

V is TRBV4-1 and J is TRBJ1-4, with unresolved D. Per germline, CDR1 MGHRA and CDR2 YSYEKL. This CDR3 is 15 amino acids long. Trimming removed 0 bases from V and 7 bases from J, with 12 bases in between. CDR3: CASSQDGVEGEKLFF. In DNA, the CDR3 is TGCGCCAGCAGCCAAGACGGGGTGGAGGGTGAAAAACTGTTTTTT.

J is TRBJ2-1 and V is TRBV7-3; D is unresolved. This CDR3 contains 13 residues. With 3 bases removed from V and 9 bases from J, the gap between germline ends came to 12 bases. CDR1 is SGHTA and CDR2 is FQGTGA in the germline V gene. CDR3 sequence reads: CASSFLTDGEQFF. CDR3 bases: TGTGCCAGCAGCTTTCTAACAGACGGTGAGCAGTTCTTC. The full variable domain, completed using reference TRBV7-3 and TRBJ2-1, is GAGVSQTPSNKVTEKGKYVELRCDPISGHTALYWYRQSLGQGPEFLIYFQGTGAADDSGLPNDRFFAVRPEGSVSTLKIQRTERGDSAVYLCASSFLTDGEQFFGPGTRLTVL.

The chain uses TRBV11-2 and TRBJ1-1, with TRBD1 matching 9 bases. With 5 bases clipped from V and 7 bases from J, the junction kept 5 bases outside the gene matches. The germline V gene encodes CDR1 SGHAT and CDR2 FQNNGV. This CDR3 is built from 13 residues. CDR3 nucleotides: TGTGCCAGCAGCACCGGGACAGGGAGTGAAGCTTTCTTT. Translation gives CASSTGTGSEAFF.

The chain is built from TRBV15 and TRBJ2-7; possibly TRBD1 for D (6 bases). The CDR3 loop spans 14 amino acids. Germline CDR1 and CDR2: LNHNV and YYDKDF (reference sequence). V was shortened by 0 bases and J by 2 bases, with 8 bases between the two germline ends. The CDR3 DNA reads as TGTGCCACCAGCAGAGATAGGGACACCTACGAGCAGTACTTC. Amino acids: CATSRDRDTYEQYF. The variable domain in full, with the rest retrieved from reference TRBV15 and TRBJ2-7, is DAMVIQNPRYQVTQFGKPVTLSCSQTLNHNVMYWYQQKSSQAPKLLFHYYDKDFNNEADTPDNFQSRRPNTSFCFLDIRSPGLGDTAMYLCATSRDRDTYEQYFGPGTRLTVT.

CDR3 in amino acids: CASSPGQGMETQYF. DNA for the CDR3: TGCGCCAGCAGCCCGGGACAGGGGATGGAGACCCAGTACTTC. The chain employs TRBV5-1 and TRBJ2-5; 10 nucleotides line up with TRBD1. The length of the CDR3 is 14 residues. V trimming: 4 bases; J trimming: 5 bases; junction bases outside the gene matches: 5. From germline, CDR1 is SGHRS and CDR2 YFSETQ.

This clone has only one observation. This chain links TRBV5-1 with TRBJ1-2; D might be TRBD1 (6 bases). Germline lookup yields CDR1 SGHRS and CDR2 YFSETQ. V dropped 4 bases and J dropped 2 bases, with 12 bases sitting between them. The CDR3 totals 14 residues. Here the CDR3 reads CASSTGTPNYGYTF. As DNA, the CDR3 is TGCGCCAGCAGCACGGGGACACCCAACTATGGCTACACCTTC. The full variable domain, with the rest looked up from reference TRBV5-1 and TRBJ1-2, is KAGVTQTPRYLIKTRGQQVTLSCSPISGHRSVSWYQQTPGQGLQFLFEYFSETQRNKGNFPGRFSGRQFSNSRSEMNVSTLELGDSALYLCASSTGTPNYGYTFGSGTRLTVV.

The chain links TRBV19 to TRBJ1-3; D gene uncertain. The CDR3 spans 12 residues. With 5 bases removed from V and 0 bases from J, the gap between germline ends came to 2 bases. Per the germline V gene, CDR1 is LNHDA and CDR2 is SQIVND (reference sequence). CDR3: CASSLSGNTIYF. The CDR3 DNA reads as TGTGCCAGTAGTCTCTCTGGAAACACCATATATTTT.